This TCR beta chain was recorded in a study of OX40 agonist ivuxolimab in advanced cancers. Blood draws occurred at baseline, cycle 4 day 1, and cycle 7 day 1. There are 13 residues in the CDR3. V lost 4 bases, J lost 3 bases, and 10 bases lay in between. Germline values: CDR1 SGHTA, CDR2 FQGNSA. Details on this clone: What it recognizes is unknown.

Study-wide findings and caveats: The work left the antigen specificity of expanded peripheral T cells undetermined. The average count of expanded clones was higher among CD8+ T cells than among CD4+.

The assay was immunoSEQ multiplex PCR, and TCRdb's table has in-frame clones only and misses some. This sample has over 150,000 clones; 85% to 95% occur once, and the top ten carry about 0.33%. This clonotype originated in an adult with an advanced solid tumor such as melanoma, head and neck, liver or kidney cancer. Sequences were derived from CD4+ or CD8+ T cells sorted from blood, sampled in a trial of the OX40 agonist ivuxolimab. This rearrangement joins TRBV7-2 to TRBJ2-7; a possible D gene is TRBD2 (5 bases). CDR3 amino acids: CASSSERGYEQYF. The CDR3 bases are TGTGCCAGCAGCTCTGAACGGGGCTACGAGCAGTACTTC.